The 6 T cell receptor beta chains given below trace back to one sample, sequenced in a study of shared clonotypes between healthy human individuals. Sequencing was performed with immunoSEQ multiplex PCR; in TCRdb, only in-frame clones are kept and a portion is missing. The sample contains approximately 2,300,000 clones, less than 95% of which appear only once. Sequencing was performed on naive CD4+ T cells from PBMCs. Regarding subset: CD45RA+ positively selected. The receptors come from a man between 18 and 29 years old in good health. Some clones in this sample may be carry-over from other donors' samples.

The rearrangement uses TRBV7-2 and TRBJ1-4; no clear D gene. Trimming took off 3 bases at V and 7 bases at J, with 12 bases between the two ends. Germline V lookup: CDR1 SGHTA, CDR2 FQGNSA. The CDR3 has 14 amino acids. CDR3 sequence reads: CASSFVAGGEKLFF. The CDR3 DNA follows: TGTGCCAGCAGCTTCGTCGCAGGCGGTGAAAAACTGTTTTTT.

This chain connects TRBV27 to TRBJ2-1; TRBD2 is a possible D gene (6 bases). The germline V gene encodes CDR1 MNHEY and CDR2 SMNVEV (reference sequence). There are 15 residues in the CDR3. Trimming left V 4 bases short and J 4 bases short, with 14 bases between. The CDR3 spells CASSSLQGGYNEQFF. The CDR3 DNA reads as TGTGCCAGCAGTTCCTTACAAGGAGGGTACAATGAGCAGTTCTTC.

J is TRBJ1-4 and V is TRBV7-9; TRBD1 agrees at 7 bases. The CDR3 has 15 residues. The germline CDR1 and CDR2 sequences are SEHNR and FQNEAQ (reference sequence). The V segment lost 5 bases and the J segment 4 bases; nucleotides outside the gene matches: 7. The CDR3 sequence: CASSVTGQINEKLFF. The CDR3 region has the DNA TGTGCCAGCAGCGTAACGGGACAGATTAATGAAAAACTGTTTTTT.

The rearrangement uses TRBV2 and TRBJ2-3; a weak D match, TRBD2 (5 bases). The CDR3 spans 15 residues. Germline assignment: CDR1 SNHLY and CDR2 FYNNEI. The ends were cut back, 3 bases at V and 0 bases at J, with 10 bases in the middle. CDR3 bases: TGTGCCAGCAGTGACCGGGAAACTAGCACAGATACGCAGTATTTT. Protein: CASSDRETSTDTQYF.

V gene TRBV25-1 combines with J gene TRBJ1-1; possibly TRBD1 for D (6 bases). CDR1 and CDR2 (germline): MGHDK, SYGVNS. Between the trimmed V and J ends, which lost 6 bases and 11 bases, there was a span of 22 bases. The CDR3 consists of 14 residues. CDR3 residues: CASSSPGEGVEAFF. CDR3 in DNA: TGTGCCAGCAGCTCCCCAGGGGAGGGGGTCGAGGCTTTCTTT.

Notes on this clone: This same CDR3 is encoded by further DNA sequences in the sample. The CDR3 loop is CASRREGEKLFF. CDR3 sequence (DNA): TGTGCCAGCAGGCGGGAAGGTGAAAAACTGTTTTTT. The gene calls are TRBV28 and TRBJ1-4; D is unresolved. The germline V and J ends were trimmed by 6 bases and 7 bases, with 9 bases remaining between them. This CDR3 spans 12 amino acids. Germline loops: CDR1 MDHEN, CDR2 SYDVKM.